Below are 17 T cell receptor beta chains sequenced from a single sample in a study of blood T cell repertoires in COVID-19. Here immunoSEQ multiplex PCR was the method, and the copy in TCRdb shows in-frame clones only, minus some. The repertoire holds 250,000 or so clones, with around 86% as singletons. Sequenced sample: PBMCs or T cells enriched from blood (not recorded which). The receptor source for this set is a woman under 30 who had recovered from COVID-19.

The chain has TRBV27 and TRBJ2-7; D is unresolved. This CDR3 region has 16 residues. Per germline, CDR1 MNHEY and CDR2 SMNVEV (reference sequence). Trimming took 2 bases from V and 0 from J, leaving 14 bases between them. CDR3 coding DNA: TGTGCCAGCAGTTTAGGTTTGCCAGGCCGCTCCTACGAGCAGTACTTC. This encodes CASSLGLPGRSYEQYF.

This chain links TRBV28 with TRBJ1-1; D unresolved. Looked up from germline, CDR1 is MDHEN and CDR2 is SYDVKM. This CDR3 is built from 13 residues. DNA for the CDR3: TGTGCTTTGGAGCTCCTTATGAACACTGAAGCTTTCTTT. It encodes CALELLMNTEAFF.

The V call is TRBV27, the J call TRBJ2-1, with D perhaps TRBD2 (6 bases). Germline assignment: CDR1 MNHEY and CDR2 SMNVEV (reference sequence). The ends were cut back, 11 bases at V and 2 bases at J, with 13 bases in the middle. There are 13 residues in the CDR3. CDR3 residues: CASSWGAYNEQFF. The CDR3 DNA follows: TGTGCCTCTTCCTGGGGGGCCTACAATGAGCAGTTCTTC.

The chain uses TRBV30 and TRBJ2-3, with TRBD2 identical over 9 bases. This CDR3 is built from 15 residues. Germline CDR1 is GTSNPN and CDR2 is SVGIG (reference sequence). V gave up 4 bases and J gave up 7 bases; unmatched junction bases: 12. CDR3 bases: TGTGCCTGGACAAGGACTAGCGAACACCCTAATACGCAGTATTTT. Residues: CAWTRTSEHPNTQYF.

This clone was counted a single time. Other DNA sequences of this sample code for an identical CDR3. The V gene is TRBV5-6, the J gene TRBJ1-1; D not resolved. Germline loops: CDR1 SGHDT, CDR2 YYEEEE. Trimming cost V 0 bases and J 2 bases, with 5 bases left between them. CDR3 length equals 13 residues. The CDR3 spells CASSLGGNTEAFF. CDR3 coding DNA: TGTGCCAGCAGCTTGGGAGGTAACACTGAAGCTTTCTTT.

This clone was observed a single time. The chain employs TRBV19 and TRBJ2-5, with TRBD2 matching 8 bases. The CDR3 contains 15 residues. CDR1 LNHDA and CDR2 SQIVND come from the germline V gene (reference sequence). J lost 3 bases, V lost 7 bases, and 10 bases had no gene match. Here the CDR3 reads CASTLSGREEETQYF. For the CDR3, the DNA is TGTGCCAGTACACTCAGCGGGAGAGAGGAAGAGACCCAGTACTTC.

The chain is built from TRBV28 and TRBJ2-3; TRBD2 agrees at 8 bases. Germline values: CDR1 MDHEN, CDR2 SYDVKM. V shed 3 bases and J 2 bases; nucleotides not matched to a gene: 10. The CDR3 spans 17 residues. The CDR3 region is CASSFASASGYTDTQYF. The DNA of the CDR3 is TGTGCCAGCAGTTTTGCGTCGGCTAGCGGGTACACAGATACGCAGTATTTT.

This clone was counted a single time. V and J are TRBV28 and TRBJ2-2; 11 bases match TRBD1. With V trimmed by 3 bases and J by 8 bases, 5 bases remained unmatched. Germline CDR1 is MDHEN and CDR2 is SYDVKM. CDR3 length: 15 residues. The CDR3 loop is CASSFWTGGPGELFF. The CDR3 DNA reads TGTGCCAGCAGTTTCTGGACAGGGGGCCCAGGGGAGCTGTTTTTT.

The rearrangement uses TRBV28 and TRBJ1-2; TRBD1 matches 9 bases. The CDR3 loop spans 15 amino acids. Germline CDR1 MDHEN, CDR2 SYDVKM. The ends lost 5 bases at V and 8 bases at J; junction bases unmatched: 12. DNA for the CDR3: TGTGCCAGCAGTCCGATCACGGACAGGGGTAAGGGCTACACCTTC. Translation: CASSPITDRGKGYTF.

This chain links TRBV4-1 with TRBJ2-5; D remains ambiguous. Trimming removed 0 bases at V and 4 bases at J, with 15 bases between. CDR1 and CDR2 (germline): MGHRA, YSYEKL. The CDR3 spans 16 residues. CDR3 nucleotide sequence: TGCGCCAGCAGCCAAGATCGGGTTAACTTGGGAGAGACCCAGTACTTC. Translated, it gives CASSQDRVNLGETQYF.

This chain connects TRBV7-3 to TRBJ2-3; possibly TRBD1 for D (5 bases). The germline CDR1 and CDR2 sequences are SGHTA and FQGTGA. The CDR3 is 14 residues long. V dropped 1 base and J dropped 4 bases, with 9 bases sitting between them. The CDR3 nucleotides are TGTGCCAGCAGCTTAAACTTAGGGGCAGATACGCAGTATTTT. Protein: CASSLNLGADTQYF.

This sequence joins TRBV7-3 and TRBJ2-1, with 7 nucleotides matching TRBD2. From germline, CDR1 is SGHTA and CDR2 FQGTGA. The CDR3 runs to 15 residues. The J segment lost 0 bases and the V segment lost 4 bases, leaving 3 bases of the junction unmatched. The CDR3 coding sequence is TGTGCCAGCAGCTCGGGACTAACCTCCTACAATGAGCAGTTCTTC. Its protein is CASSSGLTSYNEQFF.

V gene TRBV14 combines with J gene TRBJ2-1; 8 bases map to TRBD1. The J segment lost 3 bases and the V segment lost 7 bases, leaving 2 bases of the junction unmatched. The CDR3 loop spans 13 amino acids. Germline CDR1 is SGHDN and CDR2 is FVKESK. The CDR3 sequence: CASTTGGYNEQFF. CDR3 nucleotides: TGTGCCAGCACCACAGGGGGCTACAATGAGCAGTTCTTC.

The V and J genes are TRBV4-1 and TRBJ2-1, with D possibly being TRBD1 (6 bases). The CDR3 runs 15 residues. Trimming removed 1 base from V and 9 bases from J, with 16 bases in between. Germline loops: CDR1 MGHRA, CDR2 YSYEKL. This CDR3 is CASSQGVRGSGEQFF. CDR3 DNA sequence: TGCGCCAGCAGCCAAGGAGTTAGGGGGTCGGGTGAGCAGTTCTTC.

J is TRBJ1-2 and V is TRBV18, with 7 positions matching TRBD1. The CDR3 runs to 13 residues. The J segment lost 1 base and the V segment lost 5 bases, leaving 1 base of the junction unmatched. Germline loops: CDR1 KGHSH, CDR2 LQKENI. The CDR3 loop reads CASSRDSNYGYTF. CDR3 nucleotide sequence: TGTGCCAGCTCAAGGGACAGTAACTATGGCTACACCTTC.

This rearrangement joins TRBV27 to TRBJ1-1; D is unresolved. The CDR3 contains 12 residues. The germline V gene encodes CDR1 MNHEY and CDR2 SMNVEV (reference sequence). V was pared by 5 bases and J by 0 bases, with 4 bases between. CDR3 region: CASSGVNTEAFF. The CDR3 DNA reads TGTGCCAGCAGTGGAGTGAACACTGAAGCTTTCTTT.

This clone was observed once. Distinct nucleotide sequences in the sample also encode this CDR3. This rearrangement joins TRBV6-5 to TRBJ2-2; possible D gene TRBD2, 5 bases. The germline CDR1 and CDR2 sequences are MNHEY and SVGAGI. The V and J ends lost 0 bases and 1 base respectively, with 9 bases between them. The CDR3 is 16 amino acids. Written as DNA, the CDR3 is TGTGCCAGCAGTTACTCGGGCGGGCTGAACACCGGGGAGCTGTTTTTT. Protein: CASSYSGGLNTGELFF.